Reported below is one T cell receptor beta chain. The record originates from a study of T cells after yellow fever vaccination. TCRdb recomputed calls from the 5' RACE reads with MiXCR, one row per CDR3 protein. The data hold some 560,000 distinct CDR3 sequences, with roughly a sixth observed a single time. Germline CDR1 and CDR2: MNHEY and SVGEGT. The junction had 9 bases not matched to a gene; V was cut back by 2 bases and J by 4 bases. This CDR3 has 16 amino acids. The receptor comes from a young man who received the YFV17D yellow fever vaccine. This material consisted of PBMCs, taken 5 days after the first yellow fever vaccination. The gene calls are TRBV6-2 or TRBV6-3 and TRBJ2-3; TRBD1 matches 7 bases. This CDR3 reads CASSYTLDRPADTQYF. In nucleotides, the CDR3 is TGTGCCAGCAGTTACACCCTGGACAGGCCCGCAGATACGCAGTATTTT.